This T cell receptor beta chain was retrieved from a study of blood T cell repertoires in COVID-19. Overall study context: The samples span acute and convalescent COVID-19 from the United States, Italy and Spain.

V dropped 4 bases and J dropped 1 base, with 13 bases sitting between them. The CDR3 has 15 residues. Germline loops: CDR1 LGHNA, CDR2 YNFKEQ. The repertoire was sequenced with immunoSEQ multiplex PCR; TCRdb's copy has only in-frame clones and lacks some. The table records about 5,600 clones, roughly 80% of them present only once. This clone was detected once. Sequencing was performed on peripheral blood. The chain recombines TRBV4-2 with TRBJ2-5; the D gene is possibly TRBD1 (6 bases). The clonotype was recovered from a human donor in a cohort sampled during active COVID-19. The CDR3 loop is CASSRSGQLQETQYF. Written as DNA, the CDR3 is TGTGCCAGCAGCCGTTCTGGACAGCTCCAAGAGACCCAGTACTTC.